The rows below give T cell receptor beta chains drawn from one sample of a study of shared clonotypes between healthy human individuals. Assay: immunoSEQ multiplex PCR; the TCRdb copy retains only in-frame clones and omits some. In the table there are 1.5 million to 2.5 million clones, roughly 95% of which are singletons. Sequencing was performed on naive CD8+ T cells sorted from blood. The receptors were gathered from a man aged 18-30 years in good health. Each CDR3 is given with its conserved first and last residue. A D gene is named only where the DNA matches it firmly. Expanded clones get a size class; other rows say once, few or many, or leave the size out.

D gene,V gene,clone size,J gene,CDR3 DNA,CDR3 protein
.,TRBV27,.,TRBJ2-3,TGTGCCAGCAGTCCATCAGGGAATACGCAGTATTTT,CASSPSGNTQYF
.,TRBV10-3,.,TRBJ2-7,TGTGCCACCTCCCCTCGGGACTCCGTTTCCCGCGAGCAGTACTTC,CATSPRDSVSREQYF
TRBD2,TRBV27,.,TRBJ2-1,TGTGCCAGCAGTTTGGGCCTAGGGCGGGAGGGCCTCGATGAGCAGTTCTTC,CASSLGLGREGLDEQFF
TRBD2,TRBV29-1,once,TRBJ2-7,TGCAGCGTTGAATGGACCGGAGGACTAGCGGGGTACGAGCAGTACTTC,CSVEWTGGLAGYEQYF
TRBD2,TRBV7-9,once,TRBJ2-7,TGTGCCAGCAGCTCTTCCGGGACTAGCGGGAGGATCGACTCCTACGAGCAGTACTTC,CASSSSGTSGRIDSYEQYF
.,TRBV27,.,TRBJ2-1,TGTGCCAGCAGTTTTCCGGGGCGCAATGAGCAGTTCTTC,CASSFPGRNEQFF
TRBD1,TRBV19,.,TRBJ1-1,TGTGCCAGTAGTATATGGGTTGGTGTGGGGACAGACACTGAAGCTTTCTTT,CASSIWVGVGTDTEAFF
.,TRBV6-1,.,TRBJ1-3,TGTGCCAGCAGTGAAGTTGGTTCCGACTCTGGAAACACCATATATTTT,CASSEVGSDSGNTIYF
.,TRBV27,.,TRBJ1-1,TGTGCCAGCAGTTTAGGTACCGGAGTCACTGAAGCTTTCTTT,CASSLGTGVTEAFF
.,TRBV4-3,.,TRBJ1-6,TGCGCCAGCAGCCAAGTCAGGGCTGAGGATTCACCCCTCCACTTT,CASSQVRAEDSPLHF
TRBD1,TRBV28,.,TRBJ2-7,TGTGCCAGCACCGTGGACAGGGGAAACTACGAGCAGTACTTC,CASTVDRGNYEQYF
.,TRBV19,.,TRBJ1-2,TGTGCCACTCGGCTGAGGGGCGACTATGGCTACACCTTC,CATRLRGDYGYTF
.,TRBV9,once,TRBJ2-1,TGTGCCAGCAGCGTAGAGGGGGTCCTAGCCAATGAGCAGTTCTTC,CASSVEGVLANEQFF
TRBD1,TRBV5-1,.,TRBJ2-2,TGCGCCAGCAGCTTCCCGAGACAGGGGGTGGCCGGGGAGCTGTTTTTT,CASSFPRQGVAGELFF
.,TRBV2,.,TRBJ1-1,TGTGCCAGCAGTGTGGGACACTTGAACACTGAAGCTTTCTTT,CASSVGHLNTEAFF
.,TRBV9,.,TRBJ2-3,TGTGCCAGCAGGTCCGAACAGGGTACCTCCAGCACAGATACGCAGTATTTT,CASRSEQGTSSTDTQYF
TRBD2,TRBV7-2,.,TRBJ2-7,TGTGCCAGCAGCCCCCAGCGGGGGATGGGGTCTACCTCCTACGAGCAGTACTTC,CASSPQRGMGSTSYEQYF
TRBD1,TRBV5-1,once,TRBJ1-2,TGCGCCAGCAGCTCAAATAGGGACAGGCAAGACTATGGCTACACCTTC,CASSSNRDRQDYGYTF
.,TRBV6-6,.,TRBJ2-7,TGTGCCAGCAGTTACTGGGACGGAGACTACGAGCAGTACTTC,CASSYWDGDYEQYF
.,TRBV27,.,TRBJ1-2,TGTGCCAGCAGTTTAGTTGCAGGGGATGGCTACACCTTC,CASSLVAGDGYTF
TRBD1,TRBV25-1,once,TRBJ2-3,TGTGCCAGCAGTGATTTTTTGGGACAGGGGGTAATCACAGATACGCAGTATTTT,CASSDFLGQGVITDTQYF
TRBD1,TRBV4-1,.,TRBJ2-1,TGCGCCAGCAGCGGCAACAGGGGGTTGAATGAGCAGTTCTTC,CASSGNRGLNEQFF
.,TRBV15,.,TRBJ1-1,TGTGCCACCAGCAGCCTGAGGATGGATCCAGGGGTGGAAGCTTTCTTT,CATSSLRMDPGVEAFF
TRBD2,TRBV9,.,TRBJ2-1,TGTGCCAGCAGCGTACTAGCGGGAGCCCCGGGTGAGCAGTTCTTC,CASSVLAGAPGEQFF
.,TRBV29-1,.,TRBJ2-1,TGCAGCGTTGAGAAAGGGACTGAGCAGTTCTTC,CSVEKGTEQFF
TRBD2,TRBV28,.,TRBJ2-3,TGTGCCAGCAGGATGACTAGCGGGGGGCCCACAGATACGCAGTATTTT,CASRMTSGGPTDTQYF
TRBD1,TRBV29-1,.,TRBJ1-2,TGCAGTGACACGGACAGGGAGGGGGATGGCTACACCTTC,CSDTDREGDGYTF
.,TRBV6-5,.,TRBJ1-5,TGTGCCAGCAGGCCCTTTCAGCCCCAGCATTTT,CASRPFQPQHF
.,TRBV6-6,.,TRBJ1-1,TGTGCCAGCGGAAATCTTGCCACTGAAGCTTTCTTT,CASGNLATEAFF
.,TRBV5-1,.,TRBJ2-5,TGCGCCAGCAGCTCAACCAAAGAGACCCAGTACTTC,CASSSTKETQYF
TRBD2,TRBV14,.,TRBJ2-2,TGTGCCAGCAGCCCGGGACTAGCGGGAGGTCCCGGGGAGCTGTTTTTT,CASSPGLAGGPGELFF
TRBD1,TRBV7-9,once,TRBJ1-4,TGTGCCAGCAGCTTAGGGGAGGGACAGAGAAATGAAAAACTGTTTTTT,CASSLGEGQRNEKLFF
.,TRBV5-4,.,TRBJ2-7,TGTGCCAGCAGCTTCGGAGGGCCCTACGAGCAGTACTTC,CASSFGGPYEQYF
.,TRBV12-2,.,TRBJ1-5,TGTGCAAGTCGCTTAGACCGGGACTTTAGCAATCAGCCCCAGCATTTT,CASRLDRDFSNQPQHF
TRBD1,TRBV4-1,.,TRBJ1-4,TGCGCCAGTAGTCCGGGACAGATAAATGAAAAACTGTTTTTT,CASSPGQINEKLFF
TRBD2,TRBV29-1,once,TRBJ2-5,TGCAGCGTTGAAGGACTAGCGGGAGAAGAGACCCAGTACTTC,CSVEGLAGEETQYF
.,TRBV4-1,.,TRBJ2-5,TGCGCCAGCAGCTACGGATGGACCATGGGCATGGAGACCCAGTACTTC,CASSYGWTMGMETQYF
.,TRBV7-2,.,TRBJ2-2,TGTGCCAGCAGCTTAGTCCCCGGAACCGGGGAGCTGTTTTTT,CASSLVPGTGELFF
.,TRBV29-1,.,TRBJ2-1,TGCAGCGGGATACAGGGTGGCTACAATGAGCAGTTCTTC,CSGIQGGYNEQFF
TRBD1,TRBV9,once,TRBJ2-5,TGTGCCAGCAGCGCGTTGGGACAGGGCGTGGAGACCCAGTACTTC,CASSALGQGVETQYF
.,TRBV10-3,.,TRBJ2-7,TGTGCCATCAGTGATGTCGGGAGCGACGAGCAGTACTTC,CAISDVGSDEQYF
.,TRBV6-5,once,TRBJ2-7,TGTGCCAGCAGTTACACCAGGGGCAACGAGCAGTACTTC,CASSYTRGNEQYF
.,TRBV19,.,TRBJ1-1,TGTGCCAGTAGCCCAACAGGTGGGAACACTGAAGCTTTCTTT,CASSPTGGNTEAFF
TRBD1,TRBV15,.,TRBJ2-5,TGTGCCACCAGCAGACCGACAGGGGGCCGGGAGACCCAGTACTTC,CATSRPTGGRETQYF
TRBD1,TRBV5-4,.,TRBJ2-7,TGTGCCAGCAGCTGGACAGGGGATGCCTACGAGCAGTACTTC,CASSWTGDAYEQYF
TRBD2,TRBV7-2,.,TRBJ2-7,TGTGCCAGCAGCTTAGGTAGCGGGAGGGGGCGCAGGTCCTACGAGCAGTACTTC,CASSLGSGRGRRSYEQYF
.,TRBV12-1,.,TRBJ2-1,TGTGCCAGCAGCCAGACTAGCGGGAGATTGGGTGAGCAGTTCTTC,CASSQTSGRLGEQFF
.,TRBV28,.,TRBJ1-6,TGTGCCAGCAGCCCGTCTAGGGGGTTGGAGAATTCACCCCTCCACTTT,CASSPSRGLENSPLHF
.,TRBV13,.,TRBJ2-7,TGTGCCAGCAGCTTAAACCCAGGGGACTACGAGCAGTACTTC,CASSLNPGDYEQYF
.,TRBV27,.,TRBJ1-6,TGTGCCAGCAGTTTAGGTCCCCGAGGGGATTCACCCCTCCACTTT,CASSLGPRGDSPLHF
.,TRBV7-2,once,TRBJ1-1,TGTGCCAGCAGCTTGGGACCGATGAACACTGAAGCTTTCTTT,CASSLGPMNTEAFF
.,TRBV4-1,.,TRBJ1-1,TGCGCCAGCAGCCAAGTGGGGGTGAACACTGAAGCTTTCTTT,CASSQVGVNTEAFF
TRBD1,TRBV5-4,.,TRBJ1-2,TGTGCCAGCAGCTTGGATGCAGGGGGCCCTGTCCCTAACTATGGCTACACCTTC,CASSLDAGGPVPNYGYTF
TRBD1,TRBV19,.,TRBJ1-1,TGTGCCAGTTCGAGGACAGGGGGGACTGAAGCTTTCTTT,CASSRTGGTEAFF
.,TRBV27,.,TRBJ2-7,TGTGCCAGCAGAGGGGCGGATACATTCTACGAGCAGTACTTC,CASRGADTFYEQYF